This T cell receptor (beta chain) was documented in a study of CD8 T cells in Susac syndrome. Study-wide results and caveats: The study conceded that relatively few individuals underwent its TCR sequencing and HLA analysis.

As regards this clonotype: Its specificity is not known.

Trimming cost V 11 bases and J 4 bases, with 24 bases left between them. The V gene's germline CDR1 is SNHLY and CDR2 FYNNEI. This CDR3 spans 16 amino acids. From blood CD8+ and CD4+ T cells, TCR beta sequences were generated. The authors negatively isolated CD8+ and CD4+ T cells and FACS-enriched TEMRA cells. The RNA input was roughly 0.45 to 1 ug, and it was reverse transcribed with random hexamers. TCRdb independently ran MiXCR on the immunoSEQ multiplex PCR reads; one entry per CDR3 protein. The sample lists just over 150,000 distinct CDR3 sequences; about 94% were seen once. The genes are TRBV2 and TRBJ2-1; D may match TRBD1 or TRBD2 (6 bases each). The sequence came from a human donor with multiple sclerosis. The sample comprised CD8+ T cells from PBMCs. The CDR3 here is CAGRTVAEKSYNEQFF. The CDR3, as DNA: TGTGCCGGGAGGACAGTTGCCGAGAAATCTTACAATGAGCAGTTCTTC.